Following are 31 T cell receptor beta chains from one sample sequenced in a study of post-analysis software for immune sequencing data. The library was made from cDNA and included unique molecular identifiers. Via MiXCR, TCRdb re-called the PCR reads, giving one row per CDR3 protein. The sample comprises approximately 360,000 distinct CDR3 sequences, approximately 38% of which are singletons, and around an eighth rests with the top ten. Their antigens remain unidentified. Whole-study findings and limits: Patients showed TRBV5-6, TRBV5-1 and TRBV20-1 among 4 or 5 TRBV segments more frequent than in controls.

Sequenced material: blood. The receptors shown here come from a girl under 18 with multiple sclerosis.

In nucleotides, the CDR3 is TGTGCCAGCATGGGCGAGAATTCACCCCTCCACTTT. It is translated as CASMGENSPLHF. This rearrangement joins TRBV2 to TRBJ1-6; no clear D. The V end lost 7 bases, the J end lost 7 bases, and 8 bases lay between the germline ends. The CDR3 length is 12 residues. Germline-derived CDR1 and CDR2 are SNHLY and FYNNEI.

This clonotype was seen at least ten times. V and J are TRBV4-1 and TRBJ2-6, with D possibly TRBD2 on 5 matching bases. This CDR3 has 15 amino acids. Trimming took off 1 base at V and 4 bases at J, with 8 bases between the two ends. From germline, CDR1 is MGHRA and CDR2 YSYEKL. The CDR3 DNA follows: TGCGCCAGCAGCCAAGTATCGGGAGGGGCCAACGTCCTGACTTTC. Its protein is CASSQVSGGANVLTF.

The chain couples TRBV21-1 to TRBJ2-4. TRBV21-1 is noted as a pseudogene. The CDR3 spans 18 residues. The CDR3 loop is CASTPGHLAALAKNIQYF. CDR3 DNA: TGTGCCAGCACCCCAGGTCATTTGGCGGCCTTAGCCAAAAACATTCAGTACTTC.

CDR3 amino acids: CASSRTGTGHSEQFF. The CDR3 DNA reads TGTGCCAGCAGCCGAACCGGGACAGGGCACAGTGAGCAGTTCTTC. This rearrangement joins TRBV12-3 or TRBV12-4 to TRBJ2-1, with TRBD1 matching 9 bases. CDR3 length: 15 residues. Trimming removed 6 bases from V and 9 bases from J; junction bases left unmatched: 12.

The genes are TRBV5-5 and TRBJ2-1; the D gene is possibly TRBD2 (6 bases). Trimming stripped 3 bases from V and 2 bases from J, with 21 bases between. The germline CDR1 and CDR2 sequences are SGHKS and YYEKEE (reference sequence). This CDR3 contains 18 residues. The CDR3, as DNA: TGTGCCAGCAGCTCCCACGAGGGGACTCTCCCACCCTACAATGAGCAGTTCTTC. It specifies CASSSHEGTLPPYNEQFF. The whole variable domain, filled in from reference TRBV5-5 and TRBJ2-1, reads DAGVTQSPTHLIKTRGQQVTLRCSPISGHKSVSWYQQVLGQGPQFIFQYYEKEERGRGNFPDRFSARQFPNYSSELNVNALLLGDSALYLCASSSHEGTLPPYNEQFFGPGTRLTVL.

Notes on this clonotype: One junction end disagrees with the germline gene, perhaps due to a read error. The J gene is TRBJ2-3, the V gene TRBV12-3 or TRBV12-4; tentatively, D is TRBD2 (5 bases). The CDR3 extends over 15 amino acids. The chain's CDR3 is CVSSFGGPYTDTQYF. The CDR3 DNA reads as TGTGTCAGCAGTTTTGGCGGGCCCTACACAGATACGCAGTATTTT.

This clonotype was detected only a few times. The V and J genes are TRBV28 and TRBJ2-7; 13 nucleotides match TRBD2. CDR3 size: 15 residues. V was clipped by 5 bases and J by 4 bases; unmatched bases: 5. The germline V gene has CDR1 MDHEN and CDR2 SYDVKM. CDR3 DNA: TGTGCCAGCAGTATGATGACTAGCGGGAGGTACGAGCAGTACTTC. Encoded protein: CASSMMTSGRYEQYF. The full variable domain, with the rest looked up from reference TRBV28 and TRBJ2-7, is DVKVTQSSRYLVKRTGEKVFLECVQDMDHENMFWYRQDPGLGLRLIYFSYDVKMKEKGDIPEGYSVSREKKERFSLILESASTNQTSMYLCASSMMTSGRYEQYFGPGTRLTVT.

CDR3 coding DNA: TGTGCCAGCAGTCATTTAGCGGTAAAGTACTTC. Residues: CASSHLAVKYF. The chain recombines TRBV27 with TRBJ2-7; tentative D call: TRBD2 (6 bases). Per germline, CDR1 MNHEY and CDR2 SMNVEV (reference sequence). V was trimmed by 5 bases and J by 11 bases, leaving 13 bases between them. The CDR3 length is 11 residues.

The chain links TRBV5-1 to TRBJ2-4; D might be TRBD2 (5 bases). Per the germline V gene, CDR1 is SGHRS and CDR2 is YFSETQ. This CDR3 contains 12 residues. The V and J ends lost 4 bases and 13 bases respectively, with 15 bases between them. CDR3 sequence: CASSPTGSEQYF. CDR3 sequence (DNA): TGCGCCAGCAGCCCAACGGGGTCGGAGCAGTACTTC.

Only a few counts were recorded for this clonotype. The CDR3 is CASRGGAKNIQYF. CDR3 coding DNA: TGTGCCAGCAGAGGGGGAGCCAAAAACATTCAGTACTTC. This chain connects TRBV7-2 to TRBJ2-4, with a possible D match to TRBD1 (6 bases). The CDR3 runs 13 residues. Trimming pared 6 bases from V and 0 bases from J, leaving 6 bases between. Germline CDR1 and CDR2: SGHTA and FQGNSA.

The chain recombines TRBV24-1 with TRBJ2-3; D is unresolved. Trimming left V 1 base short and J 5 bases short, with 6 bases between. Germline V lookup: CDR1 KGHDR, CDR2 SFDVKD. CDR3 size: 13 residues. Here the CDR3 DNA reads TGTGCCACCAGTGATTTTGCTGGAGATACGCAGTATTTT. Translated, it gives CATSDFAGDTQYF.

This clonotype was observed a few times. The CDR3, as DNA: TGTGCCAGCAGCAAAGTCCCTACGCGCAGGGGATCCTACGAGCAGTACTTC. Protein: CASSKVPTRRGSYEQYF. The gene calls are TRBV21-1 and TRBJ2-4; TRBD1 is taken as the D call from the table, unchecked against the DNA. The J call may be mistaken, given a closer DNA end match to TRBJ2-7. TRBV21-1 is a documented pseudogene. This CDR3 comprises 17 residues.

This clonotype was picked up a small number of times. The genes are TRBV9 and TRBJ1-2; 7 bases line up with TRBD1. This CDR3 region has 14 residues. Germline lookup yields CDR1 SGDLS and CDR2 YYNGEE. V gave up 2 bases and J gave up 4 bases; unmatched junction bases: 5. CDR3 sequence: CASSVSRDSYGYTF. As DNA, the CDR3 is TGTGCCAGCAGCGTTAGCCGGGACAGCTATGGCTACACCTTC.

This clonotype was seen many times. V usage is TRBV4-1 and J usage is TRBJ2-3; D perhaps matches TRBD2 (5 bases). The CDR3 length is 13 residues. Trimming left V 3 bases short and J 6 bases short, with 10 bases between. Germline-derived CDR1 and CDR2 are MGHRA and YSYEKL. The CDR3 sequence is CASSQRTADTQYF. CDR3 nucleotides: TGCGCCAGCAGCCAGAGGACTGCCGATACGCAGTATTTT.

In its sample, this clonotype was seen once. The CDR3 loop is CASSSPGAGNTIYF. The CDR3 DNA follows: TGTGCCAGCAGTTCCCCCGGGGCTGGAAACACCATATATTTT. This chain joins TRBV27 and TRBJ1-3; D is unresolved. Trimming pared 4 bases from V and 2 bases from J, leaving 9 bases between. CDR3 length: 14 residues. The germline gives CDR1 MNHEY, CDR2 SMNVEV (reference sequence).

This chain links TRBV9 with TRBJ2-7; no definite D call. The length of the CDR3 is 13 residues. Trimming pared 0 bases from V and 7 bases from J, leaving 11 bases between. Germline CDR1 SGDLS, CDR2 YYNGEE. The CDR3 DNA follows: TGTGCCAGCAGCGTAGATAGTCCCGGTGAGCAGTACTTC. It translates to CASSVDSPGEQYF.

The CDR3 loop is CASSSRGGGQHEQFF. The CDR3 DNA reads as TGTGCCAGCAGCTCCCGGGGCGGGGGGCAGCATGAGCAGTTCTTC. The rearrangement joins TRBV11-3 to TRBJ2-1, with 8 bases lining up with TRBD2. The CDR3 length is 15 residues. With 4 bases clipped from V and 8 bases from J, the junction kept 10 bases outside the gene matches. CDR1 SGHNT and CDR2 YENEEA come from the germline V gene. Full variable domain (missing parts from reference TRBV11-3 and TRBJ2-1): EAGVVQSPRYKIIEKKQPVAFWCNPISGHNTLYWYLQNLGQGPELLIRYENEEAVDDSQLPKDRFSAERLKGVDSTLKIQPAELGDSAVYLCASSSRGGGQHEQFFGPGTRLTVL.

The CDR3 coding sequence is TGTGCCAGCAGCTTGGGGGTCCGAAGCAATGAGCAGTTCTTC. It specifies CASSLGVRSNEQFF. V usage is TRBV7-2 and J usage is TRBJ2-1; D possibly matches TRBD1 or TRBD2 (5 bases each). Between the trimmed V and J ends, which lost 3 bases and 6 bases, there was a span of 12 bases. The CDR3 consists of 14 residues. Germline-derived CDR1 and CDR2 are SGHTA and FQGNSA.

The chain links TRBV13 to TRBJ2-7; 7 nucleotides line up with TRBD2. The V and J ends lost 3 bases and 3 bases, in that order; junction bases with no gene match: 11. The CDR3 loop spans 16 amino acids. The V gene's germline CDR1 is PRHDT and CDR2 FYEKMQ (reference sequence). CDR3 sequence reads: CASSFVAARGSYEQYF. The CDR3 DNA is TGTGCCAGCAGCTTTGTAGCGGCGCGGGGGAGCTACGAGCAGTACTTC.

This clonotype was seen only once. The chain links TRBV6-1 to TRBJ2-5, with D perhaps matching TRBD2 (6 bases). Gene TRBJ2-7 matches the end of the DNA better, so the J call may be wrong. The germline gives CDR1 MNHNS, CDR2 SASEGT. The CDR3 has 16 amino acids. The CDR3 region is CASSAWRGASKAEQYF. The DNA for the CDR3 is TGTGCCAGCAGTGCTTGGAGGGGCGCTTCTAAAGCCGAGCAGTACTTC.

This clonotype was detected only a few times. This rearrangement joins TRBV3-1 to TRBJ1-2; no definite D call. Trimming cost V 0 bases and J 3 bases, with 8 bases left between them. CDR1 is LGHDT, CDR2 YNNKEL, per germline (reference sequence). CDR3 size: 14 residues. CDR3 in amino acids: CASSQEGIDYGYTF. CDR3 nucleotide sequence: TGTGCCAGCAGCCAAGAAGGGATTGACTATGGCTACACCTTC.

A few counts support this clonotype. The J gene is TRBJ2-5, the V gene TRBV12-3 or TRBV12-4; 10 bases map to TRBD2. The CDR3 consists of 14 residues. The ends lost 1 base at V and 4 bases at J; junction bases unmatched: 0. The CDR3 sequence is CASSLGTSGETQYF. CDR3 sequence (DNA): TGTGCCAGCAGTTTAGGGACTAGCGGAGAGACCCAGTACTTC.

Concerning this clonotype: The junction differs from germline at one of its ends, possibly a read error. This rearrangement joins TRBV20-1 to TRBJ2-5; D is tentatively TRBD1 or TRBD2 (6 bases each). CDR1 is DFQATT, CDR2 SNEGSKA, per germline (reference sequence). The CDR3 is 12 residues long. DNA of the CDR3: TGCAGTGCCAGAGGGGGGCCCAGGGCCCAGTACTTC. Its protein product is CSARGGPRAQYF.

This clonotype has just a few counts. The rearrangement joins TRBV20-1 to TRBJ2-7; TRBD1 matches 9 bases. The CDR3 totals 13 residues. Germline assignment: CDR1 DFQATT and CDR2 SNEGSKA (reference sequence). The V gene end was trimmed by 7 bases and the J gene end by 1 base; junction bases not matched to a gene: 5. CDR3: CSVGQGGSYEQYF. Written as DNA, the CDR3 is TGCAGTGTGGGACAGGGAGGTTCCTACGAGCAGTACTTC.

This clonotype occurred a few times. The chain is built from TRBV20-1 and TRBJ2-7; weak D call: TRBD2 (6 bases). The V end was cut by 5 bases, the J end by 4 bases, with 15 bases between. This CDR3 contains 13 residues. Germline lookup yields CDR1 DFQATT and CDR2 SNEGSKA (reference sequence). The CDR3 sequence: CSAVEGPQYEQYF. In DNA, the CDR3 is TGCAGTGCTGTGGAGGGCCCTCAGTACGAGCAGTACTTC.

As to this clonotype: This sequence may be a read error, since a much larger clone differs from it by one base. The gene calls are TRBV20-1 and TRBJ2-7; D is possibly TRBD2 (5 bases). The CDR3 is 11 residues long. Germline CDR1 reads DFQATT; CDR2 reads SNEGSKA (reference sequence). The CDR3 bases are TGCAGTACTAGAGATATGTACGAGCAGTACTTC. Translation: CSTRDMYEQYF.

J is TRBJ1-5 and V is TRBV4-3, with D unclear. The CDR3 loop spans 15 amino acids. CDR1 and CDR2 (germline): LGHNA, YSLEER. V lost 0 bases to trimming and J lost 0 bases, with 6 bases between them. The chain's CDR3 is CASSQDLRSNQPQHF. The CDR3 DNA sequence: TGCGCCAGCAGCCAAGATCTGCGTAGCAATCAGCCCCAGCATTTT.

This chain links TRBV7-3 with TRBJ2-1, with D uncertain. Germline lookup yields CDR1 SGHTA and CDR2 FQGTGA. V was trimmed by 2 bases and J by 4 bases, leaving 9 bases between them. The CDR3 has 14 residues. CDR3 protein: CASSLLGFYNEQFF. In nucleotides, the CDR3 is TGTGCCAGCAGCTTACTGGGATTTTACAATGAGCAGTTCTTC.

This clonotype was recorded many times. This chain links TRBV18 with TRBJ2-6; D is unresolved. V lost 4 bases and J 1 base, leaving 11 bases between the germline ends. This CDR3 contains 16 residues. From germline, CDR1 is KGHSH and CDR2 LQKENI. The CDR3 sequence: CASSLSLDSGANVLTF. The CDR3, as DNA: TGTGCCAGCTCACTTAGTCTGGATTCTGGGGCCAACGTCCTGACTTTC.

This clonotype was seen only a few times. V and J are TRBV7-3 and TRBJ2-1, with 10 bases that match TRBD1. The V segment lost 3 bases and the J segment 4 bases; nucleotides outside the gene matches: 3. The CDR3 covers 15 residues. Germline CDR1 SGHTA, CDR2 FQGTGA. CDR3 sequence reads: CASSFGQGEYNEQFF. CDR3 nucleotide sequence: TGTGCCAGCAGCTTCGGACAGGGGGAATACAATGAGCAGTTCTTC.

The chain has TRBV12-3 or TRBV12-4 and TRBJ1-4; weak D call: TRBD1 (6 bases). V was shortened by 3 bases and J by 6 bases, with 20 bases between the two germline ends. The CDR3 contains 17 residues. CDR3: CASSFIRGTSSDEKLFF. CDR3 bases: TGTGCCAGCAGTTTTATTCGAGGGACATCAAGCGATGAAAAACTGTTTTTT.